This T cell receptor beta chain was sequenced in a study of tumor-infiltrating lymphocytes in primary liver carcinoma. The CDR3 totals 15 residues. As concerns this clonotype: Relative to the germline gene, one junction end is altered; a read error may explain this.

Total RNA and DNA came together from around 20-30 mg of bulk tissue without cell sorting. From approximately 0.5 ug of total RNA, TCR beta-specific cDNA was reverse-transcribed using a constant-region primer. TCR beta libraries came from three nested multiplex PCR rounds using slightly modified ARM-PCR. The study ran its first two PCR rounds for roughly 11 cycles each, using TRBV1-TRBV30 forward primers and a C-beta reverse primer. TCRdb re-analysed the multiplex PCR reads in MiXCR, keeping a single row per CDR3 protein. Among 55,000 to 65,000 distinct CDR3 sequences listed, 60% to 85% were seen once.

This receptor was identified in a man aged 35-49 years with primary liver carcinoma and hepatitis B virus infection. Sequencing was carried out using liver tumor tissue from sampling region 2. The subset denotes: tumor region T2, inferior pole. The chain carries TRBV12-3 or TRBV12-4 and TRBJ2-7; 11 bases agree with TRBD1. Here the CDR3 DNA reads TGTGCTAGCAGTCTAGGACAGGGGGCCAACTACGAGCAGCACTTC. Residues: CASSLGQGANYEQHF.